This T cell receptor beta chain is drawn from a study of blood T cell repertoires in COVID-19. About the study: COVID-19 samples, acute and convalescent, were from the United States, Italy and Spain. T cells, B-cell-depleted T cells, or PBMCs supplied cDNA or gDNA.

The length of the CDR3 is 15 residues. Germline V CDR1 and CDR2: SGHRS, YFSETQ. The ends lost 0 bases at V and 6 bases at J; junction bases unmatched: 8. Assay used: immunoSEQ multiplex PCR; TCRdb lists only in-frame clones, some missing. The sample lists fewer than 400,000 clones, under 90% occurring once. This clone is a singleton in its sample. J is TRBJ2-7 and V is TRBV5-1; 8 positions agree with TRBD1. The source of this sequence is a man aged 25 to 40 who had recovered from COVID-19. Sequenced sample: PBMCs or T cells enriched from blood (not recorded which). The CDR3 DNA reads as TGCGCCAGCAGCTTGGATCCAGGGGGCGCGTTCGAGCAGTACTTC. Residues: CASSLDPGGAFEQYF.